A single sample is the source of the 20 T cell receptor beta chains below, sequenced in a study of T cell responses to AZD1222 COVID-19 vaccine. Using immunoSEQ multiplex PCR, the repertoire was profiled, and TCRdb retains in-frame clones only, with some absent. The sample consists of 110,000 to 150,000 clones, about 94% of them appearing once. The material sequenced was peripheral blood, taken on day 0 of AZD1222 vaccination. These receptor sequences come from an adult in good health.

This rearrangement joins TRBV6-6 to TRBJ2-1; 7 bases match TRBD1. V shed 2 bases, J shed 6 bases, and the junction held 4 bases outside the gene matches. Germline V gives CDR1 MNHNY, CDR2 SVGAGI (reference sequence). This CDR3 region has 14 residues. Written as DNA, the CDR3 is TGTGCCAGCAGTTACAGGGGACAGACCAATGAGCAGTTCTTC. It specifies CASSYRGQTNEQFF.

The CDR3 nucleotides are TGCGCCAGCAGCTCTTCTCCGACAGGGGAAGGCACTGAAGCTTTCTTT. It yields the protein CASSSSPTGEGTEAFF. The chain employs TRBV5-1 and TRBJ1-1; TRBD1 matches 8 bases. The ends lost 3 bases at V and 4 bases at J; junction bases unmatched: 11. Germline CDR1 reads SGHRS; CDR2 reads YFSETQ. The CDR3 extends over 16 amino acids.

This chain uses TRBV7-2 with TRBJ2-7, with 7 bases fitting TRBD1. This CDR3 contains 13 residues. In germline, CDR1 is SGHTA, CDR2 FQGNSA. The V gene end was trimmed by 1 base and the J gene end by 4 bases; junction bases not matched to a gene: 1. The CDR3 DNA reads TGTGCCAGCAGCTTAGGCAGGGGGTACGAGCAGTACTTC. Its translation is CASSLGRGYEQYF.

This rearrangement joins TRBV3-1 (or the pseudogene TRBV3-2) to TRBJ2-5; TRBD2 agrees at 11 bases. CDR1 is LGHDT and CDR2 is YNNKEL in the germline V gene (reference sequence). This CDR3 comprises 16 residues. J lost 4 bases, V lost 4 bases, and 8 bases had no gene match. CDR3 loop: CASSRITSGSRETQYF. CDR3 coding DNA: TGTGCCAGCAGCCGGATAACTAGCGGGAGCCGAGAGACCCAGTACTTC.

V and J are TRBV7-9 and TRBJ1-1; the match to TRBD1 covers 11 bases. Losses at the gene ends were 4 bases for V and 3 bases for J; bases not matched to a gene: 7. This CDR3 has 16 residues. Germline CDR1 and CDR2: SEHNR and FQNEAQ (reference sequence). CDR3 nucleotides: TGTGCCAGCAGCTACAGTCCGGGACAGGGGGACACTGAAGCTTTCTTT. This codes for CASSYSPGQGDTEAFF.

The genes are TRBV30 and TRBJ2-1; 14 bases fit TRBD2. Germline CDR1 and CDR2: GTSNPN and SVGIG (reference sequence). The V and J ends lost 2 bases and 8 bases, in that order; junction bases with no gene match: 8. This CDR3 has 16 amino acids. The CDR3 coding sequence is TGTGCCTGGAGTTTTACCGAGACTAGCGGGAGGGATGAGCAGTTCTTC. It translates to CAWSFTETSGRDEQFF.

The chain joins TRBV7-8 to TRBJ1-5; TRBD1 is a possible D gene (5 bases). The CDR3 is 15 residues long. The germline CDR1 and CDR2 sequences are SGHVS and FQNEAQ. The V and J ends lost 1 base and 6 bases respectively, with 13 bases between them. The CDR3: CASSLGFQGGQPQHF. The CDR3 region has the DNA TGTGCCAGCAGCTTAGGTTTTCAGGGTGGTCAGCCCCAGCATTTT.

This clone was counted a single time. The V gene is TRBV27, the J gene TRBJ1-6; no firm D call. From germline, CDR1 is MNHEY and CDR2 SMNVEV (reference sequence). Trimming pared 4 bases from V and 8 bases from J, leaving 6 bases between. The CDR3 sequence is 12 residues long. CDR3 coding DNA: TGTGCCAGCAGTTCCGGGGATTCACCCCTCCACTTT. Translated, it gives CASSSGDSPLHF.

The DNA for the CDR3 is TGTGCCAGCAGTGAAGTCCTCCAGGGTAGCGAGCAGTACTTC. Amino acid sequence: CASSEVLQGSEQYF. J is TRBJ2-7 and V is TRBV6-1, with TRBD1 as a possible D gene (5 bases). The V gene lost 1 base and the J gene lost 6 bases, with 13 bases spanning the gap. Germline V gene lookup returns CDR1 MNHNS and CDR2 SASEGT. The CDR3 totals 14 residues.

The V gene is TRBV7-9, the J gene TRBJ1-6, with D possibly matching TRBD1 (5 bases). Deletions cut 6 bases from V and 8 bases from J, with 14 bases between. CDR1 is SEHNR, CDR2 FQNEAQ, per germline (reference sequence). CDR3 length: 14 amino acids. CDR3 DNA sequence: TGTGCCAGCAGAGATCAGGGAAGGTATTCACCCCTCCACTTT. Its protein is CASRDQGRYSPLHF. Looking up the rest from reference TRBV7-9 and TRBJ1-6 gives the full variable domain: DTGVSQNPRHKITKRGQNVTFRCDPISEHNRLYWYRQTLGQGPEFLTYFQNEAQLEKSRLLSDRFSAERPKGSFSTLEIQRTEQGDSAMYLCASRDQGRYSPLHFGNGTRLTVT.

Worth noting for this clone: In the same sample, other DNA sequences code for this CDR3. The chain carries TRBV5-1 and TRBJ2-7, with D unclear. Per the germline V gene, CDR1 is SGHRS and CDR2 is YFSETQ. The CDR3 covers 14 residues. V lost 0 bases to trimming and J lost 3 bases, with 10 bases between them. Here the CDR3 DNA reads TGCGCCAGCAGCTTGGTTGGCGCAAGCTACGAGCAGTACTTC. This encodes CASSLVGASYEQYF.

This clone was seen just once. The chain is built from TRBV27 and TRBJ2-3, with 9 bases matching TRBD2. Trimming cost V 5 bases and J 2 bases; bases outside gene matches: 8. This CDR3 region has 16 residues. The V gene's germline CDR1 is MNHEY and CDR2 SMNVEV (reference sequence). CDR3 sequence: CASSDIAGANTDTQYF. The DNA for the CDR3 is TGTGCCAGCAGTGACATAGCGGGAGCTAACACAGATACGCAGTATTTT.

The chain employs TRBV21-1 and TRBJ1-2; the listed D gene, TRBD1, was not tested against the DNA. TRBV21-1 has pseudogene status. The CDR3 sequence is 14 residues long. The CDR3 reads CASSKRKGNYGYTF. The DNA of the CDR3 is TGTGCCAGCAGCAAACGCAAGGGGAACTATGGCTACACCTTC.

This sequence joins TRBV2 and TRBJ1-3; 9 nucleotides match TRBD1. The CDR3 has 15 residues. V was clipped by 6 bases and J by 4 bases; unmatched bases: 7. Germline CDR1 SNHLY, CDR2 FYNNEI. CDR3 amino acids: CASSPGTGSGNTIYF. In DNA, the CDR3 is TGTGCCAGCAGCCCCGGGACAGGGTCCGGAAACACCATATATTTT.

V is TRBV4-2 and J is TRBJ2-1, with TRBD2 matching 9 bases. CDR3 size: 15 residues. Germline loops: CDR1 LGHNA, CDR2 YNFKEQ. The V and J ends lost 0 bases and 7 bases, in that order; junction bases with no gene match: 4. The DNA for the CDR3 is TGTGCCAGCAGCCAAGAGCGGGAGGGAGGGAATGAGCAGTTCTTC. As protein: CASSQEREGGNEQFF.

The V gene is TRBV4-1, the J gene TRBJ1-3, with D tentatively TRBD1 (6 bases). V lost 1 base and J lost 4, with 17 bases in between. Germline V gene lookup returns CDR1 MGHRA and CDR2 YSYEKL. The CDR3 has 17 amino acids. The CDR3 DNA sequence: TGCGCCAGCAGCCAAGGGTCCACAGGGTTTTCCGGAAACACCATATATTTT. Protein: CASSQGSTGFSGNTIYF.

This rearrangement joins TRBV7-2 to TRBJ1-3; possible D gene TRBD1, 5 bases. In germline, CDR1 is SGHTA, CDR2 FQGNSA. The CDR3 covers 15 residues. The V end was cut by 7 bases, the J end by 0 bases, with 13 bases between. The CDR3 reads CASTMGPSSGNTIYF. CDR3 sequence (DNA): TGTGCCAGCACCATGGGACCGAGCTCTGGAAACACCATATATTTT.

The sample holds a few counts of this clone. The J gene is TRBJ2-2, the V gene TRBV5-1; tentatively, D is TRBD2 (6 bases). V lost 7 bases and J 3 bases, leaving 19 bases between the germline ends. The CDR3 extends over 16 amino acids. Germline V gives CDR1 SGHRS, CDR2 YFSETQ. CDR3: CASQNPGSPDTGELFF. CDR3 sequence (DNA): TGCGCCAGCCAAAACCCCGGGAGTCCGGACACCGGGGAGCTGTTTTTT. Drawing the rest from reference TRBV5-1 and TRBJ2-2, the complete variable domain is KAGVTQTPRYLIKTRGQQVTLSCSPISGHRSVSWYQQTPGQGLQFLFEYFSETQRNKGNFPGRFSGRQFSNSRSEMNVSTLELGDSALYLCASQNPGSPDTGELFFGEGSRLTVL.

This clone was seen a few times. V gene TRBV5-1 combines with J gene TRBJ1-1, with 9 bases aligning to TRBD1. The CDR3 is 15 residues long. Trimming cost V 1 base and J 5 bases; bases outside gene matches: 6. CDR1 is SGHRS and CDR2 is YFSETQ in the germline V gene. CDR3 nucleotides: TGCGCCAGCAGCTTGCGACAGGGGGGTCAAACTGAAGCTTTCTTT. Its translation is CASSLRQGGQTEAFF.

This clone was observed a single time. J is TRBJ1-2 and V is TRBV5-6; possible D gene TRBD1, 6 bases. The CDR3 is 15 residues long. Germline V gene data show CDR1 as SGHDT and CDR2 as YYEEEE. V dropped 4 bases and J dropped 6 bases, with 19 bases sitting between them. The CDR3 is CASSPDSSLEHGYTF. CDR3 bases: TGTGCCAGCAGCCCGGACAGCAGCCTTGAGCATGGCTACACCTTC.